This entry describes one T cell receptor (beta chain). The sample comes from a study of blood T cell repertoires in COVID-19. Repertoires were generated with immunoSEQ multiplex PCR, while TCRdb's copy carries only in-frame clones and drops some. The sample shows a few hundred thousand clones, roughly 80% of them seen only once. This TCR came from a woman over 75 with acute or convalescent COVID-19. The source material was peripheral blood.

CDR3 nucleotides: TGTGCCAGCAGTTACTCGATAGATCCCAACACTGAAGCTTTCTTT. Translation gives CASSYSIDPNTEAFF. The V and J genes are TRBV6-6 and TRBJ1-1; D remains ambiguous. The CDR3 spans 15 residues. Per the germline V gene, CDR1 is MNHNY and CDR2 is SVGAGI (reference sequence). Trimming pared 0 bases from V and 2 bases from J, leaving 10 bases between.